Below, one TCR beta chain is given with its context. Its antigen has not been determined. No base quality values were provided; no much bigger clone lies one nucleotide off. The source of the sample is a study of blood T cell repertoires in COVID-19 (dated by TCRdb to the early 2020s). General notes on the study: Samples from collaborators originated in the United States, Italy and Spain and spanned both the acute and convalescent phases of COVID-19. The samples were drawn from the first 160 participants of the ongoing ImmuneRACE study and from roughly 1,300 subjects provided by 6 global collaborators. The dataset comprised deeply sampled blood TCRbeta repertoires from subjects exposed to, actively infected with, or recovered from COVID-19. The repertoires were released in a freely available public database intended as a resource for research on the immune response to SARS-CoV-2. A de-identified subject ID, COVID-19 status, age in years and sex were almost always included in the sample metadata. The prospective study material was composed of cDNA or gDNA derived from T cells, B-cell-depleted T cells, or PBMCs. Where available, HLA class I and class II types were obtained from metadata supplied by the sample provider rather than from assay-based typing.

The immunoSEQ Assay, a bias-controlled multiplex PCR, was used to amplify TCRbeta CDR3 regions from genomic DNA. In the original analysis: The number of nucleated cells in each sample was estimated from the amplification of reference gene primers within the assay. To quantify the absolute abundance of each unique TCRbeta CDR3 rearrangement, sequence reads were collapsed and filtered. For each sample, productive Simpson clonality was calculated as the square root of Simpson's diversity index across productive rearrangements. Here the immuneACCESS table is served through TCRdb, limited to in-frame sequences with V and J called. Missing clones are a known gap in these copies; in checked studies unresolved V genes cover under half, and the rest lacks a known reason. V, J and clone size reflect that table, while D and trimming were determined from the DNA. This sample comprises around 260,000 clones, about nine tenths of them detected only once. Clones ranked in the top ten supply 4% of the sample.

The paper's findings and limits, for the study overall: Clinical and demographic metadata were provided uncurated, with the amount varying by source and participant.

Another Seattle source contributed samples from volunteer blood donors who had recovered from COVID-19. The collaborating institutions used their own protocols to collect whole blood in K2EDTA tubes. For TCRbeta analysis, collaborator samples were shipped as frozen whole blood, as isolated PBMCs, or as DNA extracted from either sample type. Based on the germline V gene, the CDR1 and CDR2 sequences are MNHEY and SVGAGI. The CDR3 measures 16 amino acids from cysteine to phenylalanine. Left in the record is the CDR3 DNA by itself, 48 bases read in frame from the first base. V lost 4 bases and J lost 0 bases; the stretch between them is 13 bases long.

The sequencing input was peripheral blood. The chain employs TRBV6-5 and TRBJ1-3; perhaps TRBD1 is the D gene, with 6 bases matching. This sequence originates from a man between 60 and 75 years old who had recovered from COVID-19. CDR3 sequence: CASSFIQGSSGNTIYF. The DNA sequence is TGTGCCAGCAGTTTCATACAGGGAAGCTCTGGAAACACCATATATTTT.